This T cell receptor (beta chain) was identified in a study of blood T cell repertoires in COVID-19 (TCRdb year 2020). Background on the whole study: The collaborator samples originated in the United States, Italy and Spain and spanned the acute and convalescent phases of COVID-19. The prospective study material was composed of cDNA or gDNA derived from T cells, B-cell-depleted T cells, or PBMCs. The dataset comprised deeply sampled blood TCRbeta repertoires from subjects exposed to, actively infected with, or recovered from COVID-19. A freely available public database, intended as a resource for researchers studying the immune response to SARS-CoV-2, is where the repertoires were released. Samples were obtained from the ongoing ImmuneRACE study (first 160 participants) and from roughly 1,300 subjects provided by 6 global collaborators. The sample metadata nearly always contained a de-identified subject ID, COVID-19 status, age in years and sex. Where available, HLA class I and class II types were obtained from metadata supplied by the sample provider rather than from assay-based typing.

TCRbeta CDR3 regions were amplified from genomic DNA by means of the immunoSEQ Assay, a bias-controlled multiplex PCR. For the original study's pipeline: Nucleated cell counts per sample were estimated from amplification of reference gene primers within the assay. To quantify the absolute abundance of each unique TCRbeta CDR3 rearrangement, sequence reads were collapsed and filtered. For each sample, productive Simpson clonality was calculated by taking the square root of Simpson's diversity index across productive rearrangements. Held by TCRdb, this immuneACCESS table contains in-frame sequences only and omits some clones. Under half of the omission traces to an unresolved V gene where checked; the cause of the rest is unknown. V, J and clone size reflect that table, while D and trimming were determined from the DNA. The sample contains around 120,000 clones, 88% of them found a single time. The leading ten clones occupy more than 1.5% of the sample.

Whole blood was collected in K2EDTA tubes by collaborating institutions according to the institutions' own protocols. For TCRbeta analysis, collaborator samples were shipped as frozen whole blood, as isolated PBMCs, or as DNA extracted from either sample type. As regards this clone: No antigen is known for it. No clone much larger than this one lies a single base away; base qualities are absent.

The germline V gene yields SGDLS for CDR1 and YYNGEE for CDR2. The CDR3 spans 15 residues, from the cysteine through the phenylalanine. The read is trimmed to its CDR3 DNA, 45 bases read in frame from base 1. The germline V and J ends show losses of 4 bases and 5 bases respectively, and no gene match explains 10 bases of the junction. General conclusions and limits of the study: The amount of clinical and demographic metadata varied by source and participant and was provided uncurated.

Here the chain combines TRBV9 and TRBJ2-5; 8 junctional bases match TRBD2. This receptor was taken from a human donor in a cohort sampled during active COVID-19. Input material: peripheral blood. The DNA reads TGTGCCAGCAGCTCAACTCTCGGGGGGGTCGAGACCCAGTACTTC. Its product reads: CASSSTLGGVETQYF.